Below, 32 T cell receptor beta chains from the same sample are listed, as sequenced in a study of shared clonotypes between healthy human individuals (TCRdb year 2020). Library method: the immunoSEQ multiplex PCR assay. TCRdb limited this immuneACCESS table to in-frame rearrangements with V and J called. A share of clones is missing; checked studies link under half to unresolved V genes, and the rest is unexplained. This sample is represented by some 1,100,000 clones; 75% to 80% of them were singletons. The ten largest clones represent about 0.52% of the sample. Sequenced: memory CD4+ T cells from PBMCs. What this sample's cell subset or site label stands for: CD45RA-negative fraction. Receptors were obtained from a young man in good health. Some clones in this sample may be carry-over from other donors' samples.

A single count supports this clone. The V gene is TRBV4-2, the J gene TRBJ2-1; 9 bases match TRBD2. The J segment lost 9 bases and the V segment lost 0 bases, leaving 9 bases of the junction unmatched. The CDR3 sequence is 16 residues long. The germline V gene has CDR1 LGHNA and CDR2 YNFKEQ. The CDR3 reads CASSQESTSGLGEQFF. The CDR3 region has the DNA TGTGCCAGCAGCCAAGAATCGACTAGCGGTCTGGGTGAGCAGTTCTTC.

In this sample, this clone turned up a few times. The same CDR3 can be traced to other DNA sequences in this sample. This chain joins TRBV7-3 and TRBJ1-1, with D tentatively TRBD1 (5 bases). Trimming took 2 bases from V and 3 from J, leaving 7 bases between them. The CDR3 consists of 13 residues. Looked up from germline, CDR1 is SGHTA and CDR2 is FQGTGA. The CDR3 here is CASSLQGDTEAFF. CDR3 coding DNA: TGTGCCAGCAGCTTACAGGGAGACACTGAAGCTTTCTTT. The complete variable domain, with remaining parts taken from reference TRBV7-3 and TRBJ1-1, reads GAGVSQTPSNKVTEKGKYVELRCDPISGHTALYWYRQSLGQGPEFLIYFQGTGAADDSGLPNDRFFAVRPEGSVSTLKIQRTERGDSAVYLCASSLQGDTEAFFGQGTRLTVV.

The rearrangement links TRBV2 to TRBJ1-1, with TRBD1 as a possible D gene (6 bases). The V end was cut by 2 bases, the J end by 1 base, with 11 bases between. The germline CDR1 and CDR2 sequences are SNHLY and FYNNEI. There are 15 residues in the CDR3. CDR3 amino acids: CASSEQGSGNTEAFF. The DNA of the CDR3 is TGTGCCAGCAGTGAACAGGGGAGCGGGAACACTGAAGCTTTCTTT. The whole variable domain, remainder taken from reference TRBV2 and TRBJ1-1, is EPEVTQTPSHQVTQMGQEVILRCVPISNHLYFYWYRQILGQKVEFLVSFYNNEISEKSEIFDDQFSVERPDGSNFTLKIRSTKLEDSAMYFCASSEQGSGNTEAFFGQGTRLTVV.

The chain carries TRBV6-5 and TRBJ1-5; D unclear. The V end lost 6 bases, the J end lost 2 bases, and 11 bases lay between the germline ends. The CDR3 loop spans 14 amino acids. The germline gives CDR1 MNHEY, CDR2 SVGAGI. The CDR3 here is CASRRVSGNQPQHF. In nucleotides, the CDR3 is TGTGCCAGCAGGAGGGTATCCGGCAATCAGCCCCAGCATTTT.

The chain employs TRBV4-1 and TRBJ1-4; the D gene is possibly TRBD1 (5 bases). The CDR3 contains 16 residues. Germline-derived CDR1 and CDR2 are MGHRA and YSYEKL. Trimming cost V 2 bases and J 7 bases, with 17 bases left between them. The CDR3 protein is CASSQKMAGSSEKLFF. For the CDR3, the DNA is TGCGCCAGCAGCCAAAAGATGGCAGGGAGTAGTGAAAAACTGTTTTTT.

The rearrangement uses TRBV11-3 and TRBJ2-6; TRBD1 is a possible D gene (6 bases). The CDR3 contains 17 residues. V was clipped by 5 bases and J by 0 bases, with 14 bases between them. From germline, CDR1 is SGHNT and CDR2 YENEEA. The CDR3 sequence is CASSPGHIYSGANVLTF. CDR3 nucleotides: TGTGCCAGCAGCCCGGGACACATATACTCTGGGGCCAACGTCCTGACTTTC.

The chain employs TRBV5-1 and TRBJ2-7, with D tentatively TRBD1 or TRBD2 (5 bases each). CDR1 SGHRS and CDR2 YFSETQ come from the germline V gene. The CDR3 is 14 amino acids. V was pared by 5 bases and J by 0 bases, with 12 bases between. The CDR3 protein is CASSRDGTSYEQYF. The CDR3 nucleotides read TGCGCCAGCAGTCGGGACGGTACCTCCTACGAGCAGTACTTC.

The rearrangement links TRBV7-3 to TRBJ2-5; no definite D call. Germline lookup yields CDR1 SGHTA and CDR2 FQGTGA. The V gene lost 5 bases and the J gene lost 5 bases, with 12 bases spanning the gap. The CDR3 consists of 13 residues. The CDR3 region is CASSPGVLETQYF. The CDR3 region has the DNA TGTGCCAGCAGCCCAGGAGTGCTTGAGACCCAGTACTTC. The full variable domain, in which reference TRBV7-3 and TRBJ2-5 provide the parts outside the CDR3, is GAGVSQTPSNKVTEKGKYVELRCDPISGHTALYWYRQSLGQGPEFLIYFQGTGAADDSGLPNDRFFAVRPEGSVSTLKIQRTERGDSAVYLCASSPGVLETQYFGPGTRLLVL.

The CDR3 reads CASSPRRDRGMGEQFF. The DNA for the CDR3 is TGCGCCAGCAGCCCCCGCCGGGACAGGGGGATGGGTGAGCAGTTCTTC. This chain joins TRBV4-3 and TRBJ2-1; 11 nucleotides agree with TRBD1. Losses at the gene ends were 4 bases for V and 9 bases for J; bases not matched to a gene: 11. Germline CDR1 LGHNA, CDR2 YSLEER. The length of the CDR3 is 16 residues.

V is TRBV6-5 and J is TRBJ1-2, with 8 bases lining up with TRBD1. Germline V CDR1 and CDR2: MNHEY, SVGAGI. CDR3 size: 16 residues. V was clipped by 0 bases and J by 2 bases; unmatched bases: 5. The CDR3 DNA reads TGTGCCAGCAGTTACTCCGGGACAGGAATAAACTATGGCTACACCTTC. Its translation: CASSYSGTGINYGYTF.

The chain is built from TRBV27 and TRBJ2-7; 10 nucleotides align to TRBD1. The length of the CDR3 is 13 residues. Looked up from germline, CDR1 is MNHEY and CDR2 is SMNVEV (reference sequence). The trim removed 9 bases at V and 3 bases at J, leaving 5 bases unmatched. The CDR3 protein is CARRTGGNYEQYF. DNA for the CDR3: TGTGCCAGAAGGACAGGGGGGAACTACGAGCAGTACTTC.

The chain has TRBV10-3 and TRBJ2-7; TRBD2 aligns across 7 bases. Germline V gene lookup returns CDR1 ENHRY and CDR2 SYGVKD. CDR3 size: 14 residues. With V trimmed by 4 bases and J by 3 bases, 6 bases remained unmatched. The CDR3 DNA follows: TGTGCCATCAGTGCCCAGCGGGAAGGCTACGAGCAGTACTTC. Its protein is CAISAQREGYEQYF.

This clone was counted once. V and J are TRBV5-4 and TRBJ2-3, with D tentatively TRBD1 (6 bases). V was shortened by 2 bases and J by 6 bases, with 10 bases between the two germline ends. This CDR3 has 13 amino acids. The germline V gene has CDR1 SGHNT and CDR2 YYREEE (reference sequence). CDR3 coding DNA: TGTGCCAGCAGCTTCAGGGGTGCGGATACGCAGTATTTT. Its protein is CASSFRGADTQYF.

This chain's CDR3 is CASSLGQYVAGELFF. The CDR3 DNA is TGTGCCAGCAGCCTGGGACAGTATGTAGCCGGGGAGCTGTTTTTT. The gene calls are TRBV5-8 and TRBJ2-2; 7 bases are shared with TRBD1. The CDR3 extends over 15 amino acids. Germline CDR1 is SGHTS and CDR2 is YDEGEE. With 4 bases clipped from V and 6 bases from J, the junction kept 9 bases outside the gene matches. The full variable domain, completed using reference TRBV5-8 and TRBJ2-2, is EAGVTQSPTHLIKTRGQQATLRCSPISGHTSVYWYQQALGLGLQFLLWYDEGEERNRGNFPPRFSGRQFPNYSSELNVNALELEDSALYLCASSLGQYVAGELFFGEGSRLTVL.

With respect to this clone: This sequence is one base from a far larger clone and is likely a read error. Other nucleotide sequences from this sample produce the same CDR3. The chain joins TRBV2 to TRBJ2-2; 8 nucleotides agree with TRBD1. The CDR3 runs to 16 residues. Trimming removed 8 bases from V and 4 bases from J; junction bases left unmatched: 12. The germline CDR1 and CDR2 sequences are SNHLY and FYNNEI. In DNA, the CDR3 is TGTGCCAGCTCCGGGACAGGAGTCGGTCTCACCGGGGAGCTGTTTTTT. It translates to CASSGTGVGLTGELFF.

The rearrangement links TRBV7-2 to TRBJ1-1, with 9 bases lining up with TRBD1. J lost 0 bases, V lost 2 bases, and 7 bases had no gene match. The germline gives CDR1 SGHTA, CDR2 FQGNSA. The CDR3 extends over 17 amino acids. CDR3 in DNA: TGTGCCAGCAGCTTATCTCAGGGGACAGGGATGAACACTGAAGCTTTCTTT. Protein product: CASSLSQGTGMNTEAFF.

CDR3 amino acids: CASSQADGGLADSPLHF. DNA of the CDR3: TGCGCCAGCAGCCAGGCCGACGGGGGGCTAGCGGATTCACCCCTCCACTTT. V is TRBV4-3 and J is TRBJ1-6; tentatively, D is TRBD1 (6 bases). V lost 3 bases to trimming and J lost 8 bases, with 20 bases between them. Germline values: CDR1 LGHNA, CDR2 YSLEER. This CDR3 is built from 17 residues.

This chain uses TRBV5-5 with TRBJ2-7; D may match TRBD1 or TRBD2 (5 bases each). V was cut by 3 bases and J by 3 bases, with 13 bases left in between. Germline CDR1 and CDR2: SGHKS and YYEKEE (reference sequence). There are 14 residues in the CDR3. In DNA form, the CDR3 reads TGTGCCAGCAGCTCGAGGGCAGGGTACTACGAGCAGTACTTC. Translated, it gives CASSSRAGYYEQYF.

This clone has a single count. V and J are TRBV5-1 and TRBJ2-7; the D gene is possibly TRBD2 (5 bases). Germline loops: CDR1 SGHRS, CDR2 YFSETQ. The CDR3 is 13 residues long. With 3 bases removed from V and 7 bases from J, the gap between germline ends came to 14 bases. The CDR3 protein is CASSSVGEEEQYF. In nucleotides, the CDR3 is TGCGCCAGCAGCTCGGTCGGGGAAGAGGAGCAGTACTTC.

J is TRBJ2-4 and V is TRBV29-1; perhaps D is TRBD1 or TRBD2 (6 bases each). Trimming removed 6 bases at V and 0 bases at J, with 15 bases between. The CDR3 extends over 15 amino acids. CDR1 is SQVTM, CDR2 ANQGSEA, per germline. The CDR3 spells CSVRGDARAKNIQYF. In DNA form, the CDR3 reads TGCAGCGTAAGGGGGGACGCCCGAGCCAAAAACATTCAGTACTTC. The whole variable domain, filled in from reference TRBV29-1 and TRBJ2-4, reads SAVISQKPSRDICQRGTSLTIQCQVDSQVTMMFWYRQQPGQSLTLIATANQGSEATYESGFVIDKFPISRPNLTFSTLTVSNMSPEDSSIYLCSVRGDARAKNIQYFGAGTRLSVL.

The chain is built from TRBV5-1 and TRBJ1-1; 9 bases map to TRBD1. The V segment lost 0 bases and the J segment 4 bases; nucleotides outside the gene matches: 4. Looked up from germline, CDR1 is SGHRS and CDR2 is YFSETQ. The CDR3 sequence is 15 residues long. This chain's CDR3 is CASSLGATGGTEAFF. DNA for the CDR3: TGCGCCAGCAGCTTGGGGGCGACAGGGGGCACTGAAGCTTTCTTT.

The V and J genes are TRBV5-4 and TRBJ1-4; D ambiguous. CDR3 length: 15 amino acids. Germline CDR1 SGHNT, CDR2 YYREEE (reference sequence). Trimming shortened V by 4 bases and J by 0 bases, and 10 bases separated the two germline ends. The CDR3 DNA is TGTGCCAGCAGCCCCAATGGTGCAACTAATGAAAAACTGTTTTTT. This encodes CASSPNGATNEKLFF.

J is TRBJ1-5 and V is TRBV29-1; weak D call: TRBD1 (5 bases). The CDR3 runs to 14 residues. Germline CDR1 SQVTM, CDR2 ANQGSEA. V was pared by 7 bases and J by 2 bases, with 15 bases between. The CDR3, as DNA: TGCAGCGACATACACGCGGGGGGCAATCAGCCCCAGCATTTT. It encodes CSDIHAGGNQPQHF.

Worth noting for this clone: This specimen includes other DNA sequences encoding the same CDR3. V is TRBV28 and J is TRBJ1-2, with TRBD1 matching 11 bases. V lost 3 bases to trimming and J lost 4 bases; unmatched junction nucleotides: 1. The germline V gene encodes CDR1 MDHEN and CDR2 SYDVKM. This CDR3 is built from 14 residues. The CDR3 DNA reads as TGTGCCAGCAGTTTGGGGACAGGGGGCTATGGCTACACCTTC. Its translation is CASSLGTGGYGYTF.

The chain uses TRBV21-1 and TRBJ2-1; the table's D call TRBD2 went unverified against the DNA. TRBV21-1 has pseudogene status. The CDR3 length is 13 residues. The CDR3 DNA follows: TGTGCCCGGGGCGGGGCGAGCTACAATGAGCAGTTCTTC. It translates to CARGGASYNEQFF.

The chain combines TRBV6-4 with TRBJ2-1; a weak D match, TRBD2 (5 bases). The V end was cut by 2 bases, the J end by 3 bases, with 14 bases between. This CDR3 is built from 16 residues. Per germline, CDR1 MRHNA and CDR2 SNTAGT. CDR3 residues: CASSDGGLAGYNEQFF. CDR3 bases: TGTGCCAGCAGTGACGGTGGGCTAGCTGGCTACAATGAGCAGTTCTTC.

The gene calls are TRBV5-1 and TRBJ2-5, with a possible D match to TRBD2 (6 bases). CDR1 and CDR2 (germline): SGHRS, YFSETQ. The CDR3 is made up of 15 amino acids. Trimming removed 3 bases at V and 5 bases at J, with 17 bases between. CDR3 sequence reads: CASSWDLSPLETQYF. DNA for the CDR3: TGCGCCAGCAGCTGGGACTTATCCCCGTTGGAGACCCAGTACTTC.

V is TRBV28 and J is TRBJ2-7; 10 bases agree with TRBD2. Germline V gene data show CDR1 as MDHEN and CDR2 as SYDVKM. V lost 1 base and J lost 0; bases outside the gene matches: 6. This CDR3 has 17 residues. The CDR3 sequence: CASSLSLAGAISYEQYF. The CDR3 coding sequence is TGTGCCAGCAGTTTATCCCTAGCGGGGGCCATCTCCTACGAGCAGTACTTC.

This chain links TRBV28 with TRBJ2-7; TRBD2 matches 9 bases. The ends lost 6 bases at V and 2 bases at J; junction bases unmatched: 8. Germline loops: CDR1 MDHEN, CDR2 SYDVKM. The CDR3 is 15 amino acids. The CDR3, as DNA: TGTGCCAGCAGGCTCTCTAGCGGGATCACCTACGAGCAGTACTTC. It specifies CASRLSSGITYEQYF.

The chain joins TRBV5-1 to TRBJ2-3, with 8 bases matching TRBD2. In germline, CDR1 is SGHRS, CDR2 YFSETQ. The length of the CDR3 is 15 residues. V lost 1 base to trimming and J lost 3 bases; unmatched junction nucleotides: 4. CDR3 in DNA: TGCGCCAGCAGCTTGCGGGAGGGTCGGACAGATACGCAGTATTTT. Its translation is CASSLREGRTDTQYF.

J is TRBJ1-5 and V is TRBV7-9; D not certain. CDR1 and CDR2 (germline): SEHNR, FQNEAQ (reference sequence). The ends were cut back, 1 base at V and 1 base at J, with 5 bases in the middle. CDR3 length equals 14 residues. The DNA for the CDR3 is TGTGCCAGCAGCTTAGGTGCCAGCAATCAGCCCCAGCATTTT. It codes for CASSLGASNQPQHF.

The V call is TRBV5-1, the J call TRBJ2-7; 10 nucleotides line up with TRBD2. Germline V gene sequence: CDR1 SGHRS, CDR2 YFSETQ. J lost 6 bases, V lost 0 bases, and 6 bases had no gene match. The CDR3 covers 15 residues. CDR3 in DNA: TGCGCCAGCAGCTTGGGCAGCGGGAGGGTGGGCGAGCAGTACTTC. It codes for CASSLGSGRVGEQYF.